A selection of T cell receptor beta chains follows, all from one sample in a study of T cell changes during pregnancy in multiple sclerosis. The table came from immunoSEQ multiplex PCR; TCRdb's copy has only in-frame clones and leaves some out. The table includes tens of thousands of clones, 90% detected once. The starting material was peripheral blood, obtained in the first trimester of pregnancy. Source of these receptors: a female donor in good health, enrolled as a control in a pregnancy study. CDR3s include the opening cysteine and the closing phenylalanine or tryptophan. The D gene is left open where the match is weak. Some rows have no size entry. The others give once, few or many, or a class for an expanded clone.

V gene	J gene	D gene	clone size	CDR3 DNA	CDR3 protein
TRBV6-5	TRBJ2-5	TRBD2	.	TGTGCCAGCAGTTACCGGATGACTAGCGGGAAAGAGACCCAGTACTTC	CASSYRMTSGKETQYF
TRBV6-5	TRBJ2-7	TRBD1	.	TGTGCCAGCAGGCCACAACAGGGGACCTACGAGCAGTACTTC	CASRPQQGTYEQYF
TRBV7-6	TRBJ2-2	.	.	TGTGCCAGCAGCTTAGTGGCTAGCCCCGGGACCGGGGAGCTGTTTTTT	CASSLVASPGTGELFF
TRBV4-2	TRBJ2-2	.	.	TGTGCCAGCAGCCAAGAGACAGCGAACACCGGGGAGCTGTTTTTT	CASSQETANTGELFF
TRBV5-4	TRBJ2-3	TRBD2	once	TGTGCCAGCAGTCCAGAATCAAAGAAAGCGGGGGAGATCACAGATACGCAGTATTTT	CASSPESKKAGEITDTQYF
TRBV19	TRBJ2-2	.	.	TGTGCCAGTAGTATAGATCGAGAGGGTCTAGACCCCGGGGAGCTGTTTTTT	CASSIDREGLDPGELFF
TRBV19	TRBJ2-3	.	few	TGTGCCAGTAGTATGGACGGGATGGGTGCAGATACGCAGTATTTT	CASSMDGMGADTQYF
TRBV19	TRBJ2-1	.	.	TGTGCCAGTACCGAAGCTAGCTTGAGTGAGCAGTTCTTC	CASTEASLSEQFF
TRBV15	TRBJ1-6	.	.	TGTGCCACCAGCGGGGGGGCAGAGAACTCACCCCTCCACTTT	CATSGGAENSPLHF
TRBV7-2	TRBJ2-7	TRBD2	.	TGTGCCAGCAGCTTTCCCGGGACTAGCGAGCAGTACTTC	CASSFPGTSEQYF
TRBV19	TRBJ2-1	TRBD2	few	TGTGCCAGTAGTATGGTTAGCGGGTGGGATGAGCAGTTCTTC	CASSMVSGWDEQFF
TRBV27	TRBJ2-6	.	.	TGTGCCAGCACCTCAGGGCGGGGTGGGGCCAACGTCCTGACTTTC	CASTSGRGGANVLTF
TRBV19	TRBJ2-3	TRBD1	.	TGTGCCAGTAGTAGAAGGACAGGGTTGGGAGCAGATACGCAGTATTTT	CASSRRTGLGADTQYF
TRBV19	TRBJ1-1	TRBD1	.	TGTGCCAGTATGGGTAGGGGGCGAGTTTACACTGAAGCTTTCTTT	CASMGRGRVYTEAFF
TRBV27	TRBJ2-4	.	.	TGTGCCAGCATGGGCAGGACAATTCAGTACTTC	CASMGRTIQYF
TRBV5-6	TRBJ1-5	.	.	TGTGCCAGCAGCTTCTTCCAGGCCACTCATAGCAATCAGCCCCAGCATTTT	CASSFFQATHSNQPQHF
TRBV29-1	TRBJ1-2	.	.	TGCAGCGCCAAGCCGTTTGGGGGCGGTTCTGGTGGCTACACCTTC	CSAKPFGGGSGGYTF
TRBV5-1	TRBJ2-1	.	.	TGCACCAGCAGCTTTGAGGACACATACAATGAGCAGTTCTTC	CTSSFEDTYNEQFF
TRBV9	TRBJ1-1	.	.	TGTGCCAGCAGCGAGGGGACTTACGGTCGGGGCACTGAAGCTTTCTTT	CASSEGTYGRGTEAFF
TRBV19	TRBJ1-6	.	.	TGTGCCAGTAGGATCTCAGGGATTTCACCCCTCCACTTT	CASRISGISPLHF
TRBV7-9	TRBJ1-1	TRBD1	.	TGTGCCAGCAGCCCTGGGACAGGAGCGGCAATAGAAGCTTTCTTT	CASSPGTGAAIEAFF
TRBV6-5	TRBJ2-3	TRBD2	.	TGTGCCAGCAGTTACCGTCAGCGGGGGGGGGATACGCAGTATTTT	CASSYRQRGGDTQYF
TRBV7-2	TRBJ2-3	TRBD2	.	TGTGCCAGCAGCTTAGGTACTAGCGGGTTCACAGATACGCAGTATTTT	CASSLGTSGFTDTQYF
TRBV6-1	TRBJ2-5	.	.	TGTGCCAGCAGTGAAGAGGCAGGGATAGGGGGAGAGACCCAGTACTTC	CASSEEAGIGGETQYF
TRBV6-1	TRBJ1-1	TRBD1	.	TGTGCCAGCAGTGGTCGGACAGGGGGGAACACTGAAGCTTTCTTT	CASSGRTGGNTEAFF
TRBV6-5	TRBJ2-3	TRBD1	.	TGTGCCAGCAGCCGGACAGGGGGCATGGATACGCAGTATTTT	CASSRTGGMDTQYF
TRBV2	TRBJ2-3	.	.	TGTGCCAGCAGTGAAGGGACAGCCACAGATACGCAGTATTTT	CASSEGTATDTQYF
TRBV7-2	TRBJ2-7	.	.	TGTGCCAGCACCCATTCCTACGAGCAGTACTTC	CASTHSYEQYF